This TCR beta chain was retrieved from a study of blood T cell repertoires in COVID-19. Study-wide context: The origin of the acute and convalescent COVID-19 samples was the United States, Italy and Spain.

Trimming at V came to 5 bases and at J to 8 bases, leaving 9 bases not matched to a gene. Germline V gene sequence: CDR1 SGHVS, CDR2 FQNEAQ. This CDR3 spans 15 amino acids. Libraries were prepared by immunoSEQ multiplex PCR; TCRdb keeps only in-frame clonotypes and omits some of them. The sample holds fewer than 400,000 clones, around 82% seen once. The clonotype originates from a man younger than 40 with active or convalescent COVID-19. Input material: peripheral blood. The chain joins TRBV7-8 to TRBJ1-2, with 12 nucleotides matching TRBD1. The CDR3 nucleotides are TGTGCCAGCAGCCCGCCGGGACAGGGGGCTGGAGGCTACACCTTC. It is translated as CASSPPGQGAGGYTF.